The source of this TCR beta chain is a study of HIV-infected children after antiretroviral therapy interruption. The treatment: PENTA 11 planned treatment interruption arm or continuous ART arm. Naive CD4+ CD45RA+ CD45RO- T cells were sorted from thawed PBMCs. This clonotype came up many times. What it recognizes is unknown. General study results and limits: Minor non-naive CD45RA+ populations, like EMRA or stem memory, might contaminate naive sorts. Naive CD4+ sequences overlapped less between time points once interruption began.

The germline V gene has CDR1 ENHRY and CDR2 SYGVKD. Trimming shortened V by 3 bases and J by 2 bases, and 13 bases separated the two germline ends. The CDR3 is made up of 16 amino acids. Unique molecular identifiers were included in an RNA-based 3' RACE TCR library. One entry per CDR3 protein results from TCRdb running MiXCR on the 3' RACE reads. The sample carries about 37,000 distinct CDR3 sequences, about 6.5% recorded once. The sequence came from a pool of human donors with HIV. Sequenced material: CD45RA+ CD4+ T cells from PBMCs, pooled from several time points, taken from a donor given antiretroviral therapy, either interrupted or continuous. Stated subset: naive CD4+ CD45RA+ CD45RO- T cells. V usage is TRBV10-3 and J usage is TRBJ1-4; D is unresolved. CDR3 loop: CAISERVTSTNEKLFF. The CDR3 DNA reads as TGTGCCATCAGTGAACGAGTCACGTCCACTAATGAAAAACTGTTTTTT.